Following are 13 T cell receptor beta chains from one sample sequenced in a study of response to subunit inactivated influenza vaccine. TCRdb reanalysed the RT-PCR reads using MiXCR and keeps one entry per CDR3 protein. The table includes roughly 700,000 distinct CDR3 sequences, about 15% detected once. This specimen was PBMCs from blood, taken approximately 12 days after vaccination. The receptors derive from a man between 45 and 60 years old who received an inactivated influenza vaccine.

A single count supports this clonotype. The CDR3 DNA reads TGTGCCAGCAGCCCACAGGGAGCTGTTACAGATACGCAGTATTTT. It translates to CASSPQGAVTDTQYF. The rearrangement joins TRBV7-2 to TRBJ2-3; a weak D match, TRBD1 (6 bases). The germline CDR1 and CDR2 sequences are SGHTA and FQGNSA. The CDR3 covers 15 residues. Trimming removed 5 bases at V and 3 bases at J, with 15 bases between.

This clonotype came up a few times. The CDR3 DNA follows: TGCAGTGCTAGTATCAGCACAAATTCACCCCTCCACTTT. Its translation: CSASISTNSPLHF. The chain has TRBV20-1 and TRBJ1-6; D not resolved. Between the trimmed V and J ends, which lost 3 bases and 7 bases, there was a span of 10 bases. The length of the CDR3 is 13 residues. Looked up from germline, CDR1 is DFQATT and CDR2 is SNEGSKA (reference sequence).

The chain employs TRBV18 and TRBJ2-3, with no clear D. Trimming left V 1 base short and J 2 bases short, with 7 bases between. The CDR3 runs 14 residues. Germline V gene lookup returns CDR1 KGHSH and CDR2 LQKENI. The CDR3 loop is CASSPHKVTDTQYF. Here the CDR3 DNA reads TGTGCCAGCTCACCACATAAGGTCACAGATACGCAGTATTTT.

The chain joins TRBV18 to TRBJ2-1, with TRBD1 identical over 10 bases. J lost 6 bases, V lost 3 bases, and 5 bases had no gene match. The germline V gene has CDR1 KGHSH and CDR2 LQKENI. CDR3 length: 15 residues. CDR3 DNA: TGTGCCAGCTCACCTCGACAGGGGGCGGCCAATGAGCAGTTCTTC. It encodes CASSPRQGAANEQFF.

This clonotype was counted between two and nine times. The chain links TRBV5-8 to TRBJ2-6; unclear D gene. The CDR3 runs to 16 residues. V dropped 3 bases and J dropped 1 base, with 11 bases sitting between them. Germline-derived CDR1 and CDR2 are SGHTS and YDEGEE. The CDR3 coding sequence is TGTGCCAGCAGCTGGGCCCTGACGTCTGGGGCCAACGTCCTGACTTTC. This translates into CASSWALTSGANVLTF.

The J gene is TRBJ2-7, the V gene TRBV2; D is ambiguous. This CDR3 is built from 14 residues. Germline lookup yields CDR1 SNHLY and CDR2 FYNNEI. Trimming cost V 3 bases and J 2 bases, with 11 bases left between them. CDR3 bases: TGTGCCAGCAGTGAGGCCCTCCCCCCCTACGAGCAGTACTTC. Encoded protein: CASSEALPPYEQYF.

V is TRBV29-1 and J is TRBJ2-7; possibly TRBD2 for D (5 bases). The length of the CDR3 is 13 residues. Germline CDR1 reads SQVTM; CDR2 reads ANQGSEA. The V end lost 4 bases, the J end lost 2 bases, and 12 bases lay between the germline ends. CDR3 DNA sequence: TGCAGCGTTGGTTTCGGAGGACCCTACGAGCAGTACTTC. Its protein product is CSVGFGGPYEQYF.

CDR3 nucleotides: TGCAGTGTTCTGGCTGGGGGACAGCTGATCAATGAGCAGTTCTTC. Encoded protein: CSVLAGGQLINEQFF. The rearrangement uses TRBV20-1 and TRBJ2-1, with 7 bases identical to TRBD1. The germline V gene encodes CDR1 DFQATT and CDR2 SNEGSKA (reference sequence). The CDR3 totals 15 residues. The J segment lost 6 bases and the V segment lost 7 bases, leaving 15 bases of the junction unmatched.

The chain recombines TRBV15 with TRBJ2-2; D gene unclear. Trimming shortened V by 2 bases and J by 1 base, and 5 bases separated the two germline ends. CDR1 is LNHNV and CDR2 is YYDKDF in the germline V gene (reference sequence). CDR3 length: 14 amino acids. CDR3: CATSRRRNTGELFF. In nucleotides, the CDR3 is TGTGCCACCAGCAGACGGAGGAACACCGGGGAGCTGTTTTTT.

As DNA, the CDR3 is TGTGCCAGCAGCCCCCGGGGCAGGGGAACTGAAGCTTTCTTT. This sequence encodes CASSPRGRGTEAFF. This chain uses TRBV12-3 or TRBV12-4 with TRBJ1-1; D might be TRBD1 (6 bases). This CDR3 spans 14 amino acids. Trimming pared 6 bases from V and 5 bases from J, leaving 16 bases between.

This clonotype has only a few counts. The J gene is TRBJ2-5, the V gene TRBV15, with no clear D. The V and J ends lost 0 bases and 5 bases respectively, with 7 bases between them. CDR3 size: 13 residues. Germline loops: CDR1 LNHNV, CDR2 YYDKDF (reference sequence). CDR3 loop: CATSREVRETQYF. The CDR3 DNA is TGTGCCACCAGCAGAGAGGTGCGGGAGACCCAGTACTTC.

This clonotype has more than one count but fewer than ten. V usage is TRBV29-1 and J usage is TRBJ2-1; 7 bases match TRBD2. V trimming: 4 bases; J trimming: 3 bases; junction bases outside the gene matches: 3. The CDR3 length is 13 residues. Germline loops: CDR1 SQVTM, CDR2 ANQGSEA. The CDR3 bases are TGCAGCGTTGGGGGGGGAAACTACAATGAGCAGTTCTTC. It specifies CSVGGGNYNEQFF.

The chain employs TRBV18 and TRBJ1-2, with D hard to call. The germline gives CDR1 KGHSH, CDR2 LQKENI. Trimming shortened V by 3 bases and J by 2 bases, and 16 bases separated the two germline ends. The CDR3 extends over 16 amino acids. The CDR3 sequence: CASSPPNEVGNYGYTF. The CDR3 DNA reads TGTGCCAGCTCACCCCCAAACGAGGTCGGGAACTATGGCTACACCTTC.